Listed here is a single TCR beta chain. Its antigen is unknown. This sample is drawn from a study of cytomegalovirus exposure and HLA in healthy donors. Study at large: Earlier work reported 100 million or so unique TCR beta sequences from 180 million or so T cells.

Vbeta (60) and Jbeta (13) primers were used in the PCR. Data came from immunoSEQ multiplex PCR; TCRdb stores just in-frame clones and leaves some out. This sample's table has 20,000 to 25,000 clones. The study, taken as a whole, reports: Using a false discovery rate of 0.05, a later analysis showed that approximately 18,000 TCR beta sequences were associated with HLA alleles.

The ends lost 3 bases at V and 4 bases at J; junction bases unmatched: 7. The CDR3 has 15 residues. From germline, CDR1 is SGHKS and CDR2 YYEKEE (reference sequence). Sequencing used PBMCs. The sequence came from a male donor in good health and CMV-seropositive. V usage is TRBV5-5 and J usage is TRBJ2-5; 9 bases match TRBD1. The CDR3 sequence is CASSYATGGLETQYF. Written as DNA, the CDR3 is TGTGCCAGCAGCTATGCAACAGGGGGCCTAGAGACCCAGTACTTC.